The entry below gives a single T cell receptor beta chain sequence along with its context. Being one base from a much bigger clone, this may be a read error. The entry originates in a study of blood T cells in healthy people across ages. The V gene's germline CDR1 is SEHNR and CDR2 FQNEAQ (reference sequence). The CDR3 has 15 amino acids. Trimming stripped 5 bases from V and 4 bases from J, with 17 bases between. Every sample had a minimum of 6 million PBMCs isolated. It was with a sample-barcoded 5' primer and a J-beta primer mix that a second PCR of about 7 to 12 cycles was run. A single record per CDR3 protein comes from TCRdb applying MiXCR to the 5' RACE reads. Among over 1.5 million distinct CDR3 sequences listed, around half were seen once.

V usage is TRBV7-9 and J usage is TRBJ1-2; maybe TRBD1 (6 bases). The sample taken for sequencing was blood. The clonotype comes from a woman between 40 and 55 years old in good health. In DNA, the CDR3 is TGTGCCAGCAGCAAACGGGGGGGGGCAAGCTATGGCTACACCTTC. It yields the protein CASSKRGGASYGYTF. Using reference TRBV7-9 and TRBJ1-2 for the parts outside the CDR3, the full variable domain is DTGVSQNPRHKITKRGQNVTFRCDPISEHNRLYWYRQTLGQGPEFLTYFQNEAQLEKSRLLSDRFSAERPKGSFSTLEIQRTEQGDSAMYLCASSKRGGASYGYTFGSGTRLTVV.